This T cell receptor beta chain was obtained from a study of vaccination and CD4 T cells after COVID-19. At the level of the study: Those taking part got two shots of either the BNT162b2 or the mRNA-1273 vaccine. The peptides that stimulated the cells were overlapping spike peptides from SARS-CoV-2, HCoV-NL63, HCoV-OC43 and HCoV-229E. Treatment of control cultures consisted of a CEFX pool, an HIV-1 Nef pool, or no peptide.

Specified treatment: approximately nine-day PBMC culture with coronavirus spike peptide pools or control peptides (ViraFEST assay). Wells contained two million PBMCs each, and these were cultured with 8 to 10 IU/ml IL-2 and approximately 9.5 ug/ml peptide pools. Worth noting for this clonotype: Its antigen is as yet unknown.

The Oncomine TCR Beta short-read assay was applied to DNA of cultured CD4+ T cells. Each CDR3 protein gets one entry after TCRdb re-called the PCR reads with MiXCR. The sample has under 20,000 distinct CDR3 sequences, roughly 40% seen once. The CDR3 spans 15 residues. Germline V gene data show CDR1 as MNHEY and CDR2 as SVGEGT. The trim removed 5 bases at V and 3 bases at J, leaving 7 bases unmatched. The V and J genes are TRBV6-2 or TRBV6-3 and TRBJ2-7; 10 bases line up with TRBD1. The sequenced sample was CD4+ T cells from blood, cultured in vitro, obtained after SARS-CoV-2 vaccination. This clonotype originated in a human donor who had recovered from COVID-19. The CDR3 sequence: CASSDTGTGVYEQYF. As DNA, the CDR3 is TGTGCCAGCAGTGATACCGGGACAGGGGTCTACGAGCAGTACTTC.